This entry lists 15 T cell receptor beta chains sequenced from one sample in a study of blood T cells in healthy people across ages. A sample-barcoded 5' primer and a J-beta primer mix were used in a second PCR of roughly 7 to 11 cycles. From the 5' RACE reads, TCRdb called clonotypes with MiXCR, one entry per CDR3 protein. The profile covers about 780,000 distinct CDR3 sequences, with roughly 24% appearing a single time and about 2.9% taken by the ten largest. This sample was also put to use in a study of T cells of mothers and their children.

Sequencing was carried out using blood. Receptors originate from a boy aged 5-17 years in good health.

This clonotype was observed a handful of times. Germline is not matched at one junction end, which may reflect a read error. The chain recombines TRBV5-1 with TRBJ2-5; 7 bases align to TRBD1. From germline, CDR1 is SGHRS and CDR2 YFSETQ. This CDR3 region has 13 residues. This CDR3 reads CASSFGTASSSVF. CDR3 DNA: TGCGCCAGCAGCTTCGGGACAGCTAGCTCCTCGGTCTTC.

This clonotype was seen more than once but under ten times. The CDR3 reads CASSLEGAPYEQYF. The CDR3 coding sequence is TGTGCCAGCAGTCTGGAGGGGGCCCCCTACGAGCAGTACTTC. The chain recombines TRBV27 with TRBJ2-7; D possibly corresponds to TRBD1 (7 bases). V lost 5 bases and J 2 bases, leaving 13 bases between the germline ends. CDR1 is MNHEY and CDR2 is SMNVEV in the germline V gene (reference sequence). The CDR3 contains 14 residues.

This clonotype was seen more than once but under ten times. The chain recombines TRBV20-1 with TRBJ1-1; D remains ambiguous. The germline gives CDR1 DFQATT, CDR2 SNEGSKA (reference sequence). The CDR3 totals 13 residues. V gave up 4 bases and J gave up 0 bases, with 9 bases separating them. CDR3: CSAIRALNTEAFF. CDR3 bases: TGCAGTGCTATACGAGCATTGAACACTGAAGCTTTCTTT.

The rearrangement links TRBV6-1 to TRBJ1-3, with 9 bases that match TRBD1. CDR1 and CDR2 (germline): MNHNS, SASEGT. The V and J ends lost 2 bases and 2 bases, in that order; junction bases with no gene match: 7. The CDR3 consists of 17 residues. CDR3 protein: CASSESVWDRAGNTIYF. The CDR3 DNA follows: TGTGCCAGCAGTGAAAGCGTGTGGGACAGGGCTGGAAACACCATATATTTT.

The chain couples TRBV5-1 to TRBJ1-4; TRBD1 aligns across 8 bases. V shed 0 bases and J 5 bases; nucleotides not matched to a gene: 3. CDR1 is SGHRS, CDR2 YFSETQ, per germline. The CDR3 consists of 15 residues. The CDR3, as DNA: TGCGCCAGCAGCTTGGGACAGGGGATGAATGAAAAACTGTTTTTT. Protein: CASSLGQGMNEKLFF.

The table lists this clonotype with a few counts. The chain is built from TRBV15 and TRBJ2-3, with TRBD2 matching over 7 bases. This CDR3 is built from 16 residues. Trimming removed 0 bases from V and 0 bases from J; junction bases left unmatched: 3. CDR1 LNHNV and CDR2 YYDKDF come from the germline V gene (reference sequence). This CDR3 is CATSRDGGLSTDTQYF. As DNA, the CDR3 is TGTGCCACCAGCAGAGATGGGGGACTAAGCACAGATACGCAGTATTTT.

The chain has TRBV20-1 and TRBJ2-3; TRBD2 agrees at 7 bases. The V and J ends lost 0 bases and 0 bases, in that order; junction bases with no gene match: 9. CDR1 is DFQATT, CDR2 SNEGSKA, per germline (reference sequence). The CDR3 spans 17 residues. The CDR3 reads CSAREGRGTSSTDTQYF. The CDR3 DNA sequence: TGCAGTGCTAGAGAAGGGCGGGGGACCTCAAGCACAGATACGCAGTATTTT.

This rearrangement joins TRBV28 to TRBJ2-7; a possible D gene is TRBD1 (6 bases). From germline, CDR1 is MDHEN and CDR2 SYDVKM. This CDR3 spans 16 amino acids. The V gene lost 4 bases and the J gene lost 0 bases, with 16 bases spanning the gap. In nucleotides, the CDR3 is TGTGCCAGCAGTTCCCGCGGAGCCAGGGGCTCCTACGAGCAGTACTTC. Protein product: CASSSRGARGSYEQYF.

This clonotype was observed a few times. This chain uses TRBV7-3 with TRBJ2-5, with 12 bases matching TRBD2. Germline CDR1 is SGHTA and CDR2 is FQGTGA. CDR3 length: 17 amino acids. Germline trimming cut 5 bases from V and 3 bases from J; bases unmatched to any gene: 10. The CDR3 coding sequence is TGTGCCAGCAGCGCGAATGGTCGGACTAGCGGGGAAGAGACCCAGTACTTC. Amino acid sequence: CASSANGRTSGEETQYF.

This chain uses TRBV15 with TRBJ1-4; D is unclear. This CDR3 has 15 residues. Trimming removed 3 bases from V and 6 bases from J, with 14 bases in between. In germline, CDR1 is LNHNV, CDR2 YYDKDF (reference sequence). The CDR3 here is CATSRFRADDEKLFF. The CDR3 bases are TGTGCCACCAGCAGGTTTAGGGCAGATGATGAAAAACTGTTTTTT.

The rearrangement uses TRBV20-1 and TRBJ2-3; 8 nucleotides agree with TRBD2. J was trimmed by 7 bases and V by 5 bases; bases with no gene match: 11. CDR1 and CDR2 (germline): DFQATT, SNEGSKA (reference sequence). CDR3 length: 14 residues. CDR3 region: CSAERGLSRYTQYF. As DNA, the CDR3 is TGCAGTGCTGAGCGGGGGCTATCCCGCTATACGCAGTATTTT.

This clonotype was seen only a few times. The rearrangement joins TRBV27 to TRBJ1-2; TRBD1 agrees at 9 bases. CDR1 is MNHEY and CDR2 is SMNVEV in the germline V gene (reference sequence). The CDR3 is 14 amino acids. V lost 5 bases and J lost 4; bases outside the gene matches: 5. CDR3 protein: CASSMGQGAYGYTF. DNA for the CDR3: TGTGCCAGCAGTATGGGACAGGGTGCCTATGGCTACACCTTC.

The rearrangement joins TRBV6-1 to TRBJ2-3; no clear D gene. Trimming pared 0 bases from V and 2 bases from J, leaving 15 bases between. The CDR3 has 17 amino acids. Germline V gene sequence: CDR1 MNHNS, CDR2 SASEGT. The CDR3 region has the DNA TGTGCCAGCAGTGAAGCGCGGTGGCTCCAAGTCACAGATACGCAGTATTTT. Protein sequence: CASSEARWLQVTDTQYF.

V is TRBV2 and J is TRBJ2-7; 12 positions match TRBD2. V lost 8 bases, J lost 5 bases, and 10 bases stayed unmatched. The CDR3 runs 15 residues. Per the germline V gene, CDR1 is SNHLY and CDR2 is FYNNEI. CDR3 protein: CASGRPSGGAHEQYF. Here the CDR3 DNA reads TGTGCCAGCGGGCGCCCTAGCGGGGGGGCCCACGAGCAGTACTTC.

The V gene is TRBV20-1, the J gene TRBJ2-5; 10 nucleotides line up with TRBD1. With the DNA end fitting TRBJ2-1 better, the J assignment may be wrong. Germline V CDR1 and CDR2: DFQATT, SNEGSKA (reference sequence). CDR3 size: 15 residues. The CDR3 region has the DNA TGCAGTGCTAGAGAGACAGGGGGCATTAACAATGAGCAGTTCTTC. Protein product: CSARETGGINNEQFF.